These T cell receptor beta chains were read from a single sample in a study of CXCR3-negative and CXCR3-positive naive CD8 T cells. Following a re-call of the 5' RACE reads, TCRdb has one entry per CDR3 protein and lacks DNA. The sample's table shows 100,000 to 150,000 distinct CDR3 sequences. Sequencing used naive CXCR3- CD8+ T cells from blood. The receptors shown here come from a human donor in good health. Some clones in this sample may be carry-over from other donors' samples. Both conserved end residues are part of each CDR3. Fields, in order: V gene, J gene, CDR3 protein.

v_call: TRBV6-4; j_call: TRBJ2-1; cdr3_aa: CASSDSGTANEQFF
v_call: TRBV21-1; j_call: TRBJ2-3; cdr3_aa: CASSKGGVLESLGNRTDTQYF
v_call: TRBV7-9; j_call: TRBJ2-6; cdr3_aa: CASSPGTGTFGANVLTF
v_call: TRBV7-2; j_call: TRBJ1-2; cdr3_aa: CASSRGQLYGYTF
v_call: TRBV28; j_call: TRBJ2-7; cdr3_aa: CASSPSGTRSNEQYF
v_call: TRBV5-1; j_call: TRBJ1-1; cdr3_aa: CASSSWAEAFF
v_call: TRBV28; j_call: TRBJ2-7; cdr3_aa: CASTQFRTGISYEQYF
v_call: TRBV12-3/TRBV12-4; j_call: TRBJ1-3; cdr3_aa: CASRDNPGQGSGNTIYF
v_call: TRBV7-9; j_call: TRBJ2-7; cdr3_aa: CASSLVPDSYEQYF
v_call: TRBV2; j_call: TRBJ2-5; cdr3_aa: CASSDPRGGQETQYF
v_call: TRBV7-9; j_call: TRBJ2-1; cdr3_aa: CASSSSDRGGIQSNEQFF
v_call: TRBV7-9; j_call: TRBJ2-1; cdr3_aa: CASSARTGSGNEQFF
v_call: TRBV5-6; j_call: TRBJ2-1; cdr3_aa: CASNLPGLDSYNEQFF
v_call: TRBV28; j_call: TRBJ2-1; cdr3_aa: CASSPQGGTLQFF
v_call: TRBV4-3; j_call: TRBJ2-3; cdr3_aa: CASSQDRWGEPGTDTQYF
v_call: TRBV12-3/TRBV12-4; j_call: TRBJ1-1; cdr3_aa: CASRTTGVLSEAFF
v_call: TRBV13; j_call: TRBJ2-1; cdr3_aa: CASSSPSGSFYNEQFF
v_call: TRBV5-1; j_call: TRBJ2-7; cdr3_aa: CASSLLGGPSEQYF
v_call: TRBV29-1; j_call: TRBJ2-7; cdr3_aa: CSVDLGREYEQYF
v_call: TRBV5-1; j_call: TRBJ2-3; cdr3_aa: CASSPPTGPSTDTQYF
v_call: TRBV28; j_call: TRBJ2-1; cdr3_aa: CASRFGTGANNEQFF
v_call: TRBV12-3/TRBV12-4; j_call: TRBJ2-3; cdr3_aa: CASSLPGTKYTQYF
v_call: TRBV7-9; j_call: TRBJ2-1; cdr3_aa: CASSRGGAFPYNEQFF
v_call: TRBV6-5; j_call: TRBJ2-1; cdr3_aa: CASSYGFGIVMDEQFF
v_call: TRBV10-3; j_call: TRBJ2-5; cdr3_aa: CAIKTNRAPAQETQYF
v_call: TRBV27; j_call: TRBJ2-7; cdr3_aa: CASHKLQGNEQYF
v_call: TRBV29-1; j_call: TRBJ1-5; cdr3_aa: CSVVRDHSNQPQHF
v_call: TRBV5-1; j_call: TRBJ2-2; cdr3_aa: CASSVSGSHTGELFF
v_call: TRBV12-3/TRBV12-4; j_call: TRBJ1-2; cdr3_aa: CASSYPGQEKYGYTF
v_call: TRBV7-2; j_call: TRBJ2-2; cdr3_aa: CASSPGLAGYTGELFF
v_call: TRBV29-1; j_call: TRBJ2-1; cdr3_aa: CSVPTPRDRDINEQFF
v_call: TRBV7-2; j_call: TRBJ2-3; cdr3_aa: CASSLLAGEEDTQYF
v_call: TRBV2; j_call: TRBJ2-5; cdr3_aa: CASTSGQGGQETQYF
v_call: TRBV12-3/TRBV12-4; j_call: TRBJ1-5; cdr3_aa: CASKTRDSGQPQHF
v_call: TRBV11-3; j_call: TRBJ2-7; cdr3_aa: CASSLAAGSYEQYF
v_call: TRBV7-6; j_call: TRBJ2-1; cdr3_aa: CASSLTSGGGPYNEQFF
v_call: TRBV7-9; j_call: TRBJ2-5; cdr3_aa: CASSIGQLNQETQYF
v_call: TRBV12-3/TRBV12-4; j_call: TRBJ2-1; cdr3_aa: CASSLAASGYNEQFF
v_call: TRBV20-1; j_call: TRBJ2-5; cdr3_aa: CSARDLAQGETQYF
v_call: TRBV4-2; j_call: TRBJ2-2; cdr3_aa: CASSQGRYGLADTGELFF
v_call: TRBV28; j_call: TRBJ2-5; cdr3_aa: CASSIQGDGETQYF
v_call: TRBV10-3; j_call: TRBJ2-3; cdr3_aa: CAIRDSGESDTQYF
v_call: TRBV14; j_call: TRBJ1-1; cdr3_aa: CASSQKVTTEAFF